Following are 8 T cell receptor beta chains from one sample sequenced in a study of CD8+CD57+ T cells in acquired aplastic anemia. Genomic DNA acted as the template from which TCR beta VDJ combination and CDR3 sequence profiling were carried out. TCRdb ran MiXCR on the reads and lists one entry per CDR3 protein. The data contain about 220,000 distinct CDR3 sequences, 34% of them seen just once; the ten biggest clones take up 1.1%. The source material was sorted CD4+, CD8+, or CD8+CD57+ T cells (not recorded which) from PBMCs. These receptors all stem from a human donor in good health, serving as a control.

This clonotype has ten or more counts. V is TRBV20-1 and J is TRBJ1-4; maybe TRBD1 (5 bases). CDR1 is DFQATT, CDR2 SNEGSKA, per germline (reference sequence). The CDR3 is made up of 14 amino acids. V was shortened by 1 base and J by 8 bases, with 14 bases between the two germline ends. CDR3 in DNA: TGCAGTGCTAGAGTAGGGGACGTGAAGGAAAAACTGTTTTTT. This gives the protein CSARVGDVKEKLFF.

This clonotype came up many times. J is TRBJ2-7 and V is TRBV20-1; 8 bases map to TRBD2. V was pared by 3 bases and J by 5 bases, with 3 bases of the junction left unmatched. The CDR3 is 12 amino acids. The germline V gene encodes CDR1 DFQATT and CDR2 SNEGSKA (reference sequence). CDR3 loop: CSASGRDHEQYF. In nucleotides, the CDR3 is TGCAGTGCTAGCGGGAGGGATCACGAGCAGTACTTC.

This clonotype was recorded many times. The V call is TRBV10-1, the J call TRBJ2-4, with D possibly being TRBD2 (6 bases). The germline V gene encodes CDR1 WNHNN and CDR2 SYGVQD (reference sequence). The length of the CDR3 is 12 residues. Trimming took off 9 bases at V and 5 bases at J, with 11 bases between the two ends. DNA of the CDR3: TGCGCCAGGGGACTGGCAGAAAACATTCAGTACTTC. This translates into CARGLAENIQYF.

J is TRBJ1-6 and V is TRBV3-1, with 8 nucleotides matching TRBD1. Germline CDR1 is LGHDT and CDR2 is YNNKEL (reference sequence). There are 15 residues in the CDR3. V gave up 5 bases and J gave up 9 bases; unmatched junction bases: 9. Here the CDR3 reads CASSTFGQGISPLHF. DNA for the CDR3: TGTGCCAGCAGCACGTTCGGACAGGGAATTTCACCCCTCCACTTT.

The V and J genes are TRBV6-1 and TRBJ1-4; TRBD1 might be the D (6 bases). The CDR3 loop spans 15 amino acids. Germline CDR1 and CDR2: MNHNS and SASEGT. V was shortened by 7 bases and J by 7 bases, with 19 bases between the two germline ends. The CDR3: CASTDPSSGAEKLFF. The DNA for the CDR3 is TGTGCCAGCACTGACCCCTCGTCAGGGGCTGAAAAACTGTTTTTT.

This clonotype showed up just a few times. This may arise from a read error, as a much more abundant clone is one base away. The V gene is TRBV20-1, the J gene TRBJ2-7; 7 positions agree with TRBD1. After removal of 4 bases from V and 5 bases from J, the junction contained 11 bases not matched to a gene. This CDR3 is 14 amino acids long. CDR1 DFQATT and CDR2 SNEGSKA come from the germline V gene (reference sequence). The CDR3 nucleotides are TGCAGTGCTATAAATCCGGGACAGAGTAACGAGCAGTACTTC. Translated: CSAINPGQSNEQYF.

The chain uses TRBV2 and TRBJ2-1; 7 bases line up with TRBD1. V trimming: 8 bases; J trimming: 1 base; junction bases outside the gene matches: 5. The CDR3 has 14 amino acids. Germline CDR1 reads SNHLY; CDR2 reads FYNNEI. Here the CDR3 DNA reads TGTGCCAGCGGACGGGACAGTTCCTACAATGAGCAGTTCTTC. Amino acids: CASGRDSSYNEQFF.

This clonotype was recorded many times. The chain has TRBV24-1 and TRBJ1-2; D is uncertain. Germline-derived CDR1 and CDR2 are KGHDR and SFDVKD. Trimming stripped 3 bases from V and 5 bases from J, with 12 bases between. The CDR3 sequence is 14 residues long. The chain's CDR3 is CATSDKAVPYGYTF. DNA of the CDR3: TGTGCCACCAGTGATAAAGCCGTACCATATGGCTACACCTTC.